This TCR beta chain was captured in a study of cytomegalovirus exposure and HLA in healthy donors. The PCR was carried out with 60 Vbeta primers and 13 Jbeta primers. Using immunoSEQ multiplex PCR, the repertoire was profiled, and TCRdb retains in-frame clones only, with some absent. In all, the sample yields some 150,000 clones. The length of the CDR3 is 17 residues. The ends lost 6 bases at V and 8 bases at J; junction bases unmatched: 15. Germline V gene sequence: CDR1 KGHSH, CDR2 LQKENI. This receptor was identified in a woman in her late teens or twenties in good health and CMV-seronegative. J is TRBJ2-1 and V is TRBV18, with 11 bases that match TRBD1. Sequenced sample: PBMCs. CDR3 sequence (DNA): TGTGCCAGCTCCACCTCACCACAAGGACAGGGGGCCGATGAGCAGTTCTTC. Translation gives CASSTSPQGQGADEQFF.